These T cell receptor beta chains were read from a single sample in a study of cytomegalovirus exposure and HLA in healthy donors. Using immunoSEQ multiplex PCR, the repertoire was profiled, and TCRdb retains in-frame clones only, with some absent. The top ten clones hold roughly 2.4% of a sample with around 140,000 clones, around three quarters of them seen once. The sequenced material came from PBMCs. The receptors here all came from a young woman in good health and CMV-seropositive. The CDR3 runs from the conserved cysteine through the conserved F or W. A D gene is named only where the DNA matches it firmly. Expanded clones are given a class, and other clones once, few, many or no size at all.

V	size	D	J	CDR3	DNA
TRBV7-9	NA	TRBD1	TRBJ1-5	CASSLGTGTGVNQPQHF	TGTGCCAGCAGCTTAGGTACCGGGACAGGCGTCAATCAGCCCCAGCATTTT
TRBV14	NA	TRBD2	TRBJ2-5	CASSPTLRGGQTQYF	TGTGCCAGCAGCCCCACCTTGCGGGGGGGCCAGACCCAGTACTTC
TRBV6-1	NA	NA	TRBJ1-1	CASSERRRNTEAFF	TGTGCCAGCAGTGAACGAAGGAGGAACACTGAAGCTTTCTTT
TRBV6-4	many	TRBD1	TRBJ1-2	CASSDDGTGGVNGYTF	TGTGCCAGCAGTGACGACGGGACAGGGGGTGTCAATGGCTACACCTTC
TRBV10-1	NA	NA	TRBJ1-1	CASSERGTQAAFF	TGCGCCAGCAGTGAACGGGGAACCCAAGCGGCTTTCTTT
TRBV2	NA	TRBD1	TRBJ1-5	CASSLRGYGNQPQHF	TGTGCCAGCAGCCTCAGGGGGTATGGCAATCAGCCCCAGCATTTT
TRBV13	NA	TRBD1	TRBJ1-2	CASSLWTGANYGYTF	TGTGCCAGCAGCTTATGGACAGGGGCTAACTATGGCTACACCTTC
TRBV10-2	once	NA	TRBJ1-5	CASRAGGGNQPQHF	TGCGCCAGCCGGGCGGGGGGCGGCAATCAGCCCCAGCATTTT
TRBV25-1	NA	TRBD1	TRBJ1-4	CASSEGTGGLSQKLFF	TGTGCCAGCAGCGAGGGGACAGGGGGTCTGTCTCAGAAACTGTTTTTT
TRBV29-1	NA	NA	TRBJ2-7	CSVAGLSSYEQYF	TGCAGCGTTGCGGGACTCAGCTCCTACGAGCAGTACTTC
TRBV7-9	NA	TRBD1	TRBJ1-2	CASSSGQGASGYTF	TGTGCCAGCAGCTCCGGACAGGGGGCGTCCGGCTACACCTTC
TRBV7-9	NA	NA	TRBJ1-1	CASSLDLLTEAFF	TGTGCCAGCAGCTTAGATCTTCTCACTGAAGCTTTCTTT
TRBV29-1	NA	TRBD1	TRBJ2-7	CSVQGGDRGVWEQYF	TGCAGCGTCCAAGGCGGGGACAGGGGGGTGTGGGAGCAGTACTTC
TRBV7-9	NA	TRBD2	TRBJ2-2	CASSLSSGGRTGELFF	TGTGCCAGCAGCTTATCTAGCGGGGGGCGCACCGGGGAGCTGTTTTTT
TRBV2	NA	NA	TRBJ1-3	CASSGRDKSSGNTIYF	TGTGCCAGCAGTGGCCGGGACAAGAGCTCTGGAAACACCATATATTTT
TRBV19	NA	TRBD1	TRBJ1-2	CASSEQGYYGYTF	TGTGCCAGTAGTGAACAGGGGTACTATGGCTACACCTTC